The subject of this entry is one TCR beta chain. Its matching antigen is unknown. Splitting of each subset's genomic DNA was done evenly across several immunoSEQ plates. Sequencing used immunoSEQ multiplex PCR; TCRdb keeps in-frame clones, though not all of them. The repertoire holds around 1,100,000 clones, roughly 77% seen once, with almost 0.9% in the top ten. The source of the sample is a study of shared clonotypes between healthy human individuals. Each of the donors was a healthy adult who was HIV-negative and had not had a recent acute infection or vaccination. V was pared by 8 bases and J by 0 bases, with 18 bases of the junction left unmatched. This CDR3 is 18 amino acids long. Germline V gene sequence: CDR1 MDHEN, CDR2 SYDVKM. General study findings and limits: Naive subsets tended to show greater estimated richness than memory subsets.

The source of this sequence is a man aged 18 to 30 in good health. Some clones in this sample may be carry-over from other donors' samples. The material sequenced was memory CD4+ T cells from PBMCs. Subset: CD45RA-negative fraction. The chain is built from TRBV28 and TRBJ2-7; TRBD2 matches at 8 bases. The CDR3 DNA reads TGTGCCAGCCTAAGGGGGGCCGGGGGGGGCCCCATCTCCTACGAGCAGTACTTC. This encodes CASLRGAGGGPISYEQYF.